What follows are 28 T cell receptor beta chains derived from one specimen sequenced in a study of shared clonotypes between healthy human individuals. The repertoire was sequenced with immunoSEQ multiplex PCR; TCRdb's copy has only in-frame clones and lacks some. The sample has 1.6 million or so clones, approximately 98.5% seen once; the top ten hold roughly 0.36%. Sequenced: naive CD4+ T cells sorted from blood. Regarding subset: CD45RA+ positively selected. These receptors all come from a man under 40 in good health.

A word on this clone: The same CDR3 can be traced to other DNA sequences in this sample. The CDR3 nucleotides read TGCGCCAGCAGCTTGAGTGGAGTTAGCTCCTACAATGAGCAGTTCTTC. Its protein product is CASSLSGVSSYNEQFF. The V and J genes are TRBV5-1 and TRBJ2-1; no firm D call. The CDR3 runs 16 residues. With 1 base removed from V and 0 bases from J, the gap between germline ends came to 11 bases. Germline CDR1 reads SGHRS; CDR2 reads YFSETQ.

The CDR3 loop reads CASSTAGFHYEQYF. The CDR3 nucleotides are TGTGCCAGCAGTACAGCGGGTTTTCACTACGAGCAGTACTTC. V usage is TRBV28 and J usage is TRBJ2-7; possible D gene TRBD2, 6 bases. The CDR3 has 14 amino acids. The germline gives CDR1 MDHEN, CDR2 SYDVKM. Trimming took 5 bases from V and 3 from J, leaving 14 bases between them.

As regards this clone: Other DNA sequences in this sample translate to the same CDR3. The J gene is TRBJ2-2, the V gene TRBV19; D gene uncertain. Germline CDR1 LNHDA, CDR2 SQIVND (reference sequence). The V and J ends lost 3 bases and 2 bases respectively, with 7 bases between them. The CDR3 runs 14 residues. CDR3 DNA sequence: TGTGCCAGTAGTATTGGCTCTAACACCGGGGAGCTGTTTTTT. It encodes CASSIGSNTGELFF.

The CDR3 DNA follows: TGTGCCAGCAGCGACAGGGTAACCGGGGAGCTGTTTTTT. It translates to CASSDRVTGELFF. This chain joins TRBV9 and TRBJ2-2; D might be TRBD1 (6 bases). V gave up 3 bases and J gave up 5 bases, with 8 bases separating them. The CDR3 covers 13 residues. Per the germline V gene, CDR1 is SGDLS and CDR2 is YYNGEE.

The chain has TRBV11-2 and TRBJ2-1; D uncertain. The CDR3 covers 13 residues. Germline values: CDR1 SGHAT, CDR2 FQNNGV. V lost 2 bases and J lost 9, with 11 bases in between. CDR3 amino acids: CASSLSQSGEQFF. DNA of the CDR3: TGTGCCAGCAGCTTAAGTCAGTCTGGTGAGCAGTTCTTC.

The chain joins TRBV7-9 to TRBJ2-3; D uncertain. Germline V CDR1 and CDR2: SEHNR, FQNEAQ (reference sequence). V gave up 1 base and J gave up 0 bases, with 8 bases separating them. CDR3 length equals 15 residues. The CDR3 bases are TGTGCCAGCAGCTTAGTCGGAACTAGCACAGATACGCAGTATTTT. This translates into CASSLVGTSTDTQYF.

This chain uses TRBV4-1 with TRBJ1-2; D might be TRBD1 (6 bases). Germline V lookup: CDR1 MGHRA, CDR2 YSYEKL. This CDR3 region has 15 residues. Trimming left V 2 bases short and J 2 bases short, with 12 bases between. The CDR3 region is CASSQLQGKNYGYTF. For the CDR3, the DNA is TGCGCCAGCAGCCAATTGCAGGGGAAAAACTATGGCTACACCTTC.

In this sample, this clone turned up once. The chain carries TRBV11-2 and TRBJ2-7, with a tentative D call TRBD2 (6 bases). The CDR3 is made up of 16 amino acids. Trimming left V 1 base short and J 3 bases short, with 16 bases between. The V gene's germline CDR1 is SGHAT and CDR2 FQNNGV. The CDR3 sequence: CASSLVRGKRYYEQYF. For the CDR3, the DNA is TGTGCCAGCAGCTTAGTTCGCGGGAAAAGGTACTACGAGCAGTACTTC.

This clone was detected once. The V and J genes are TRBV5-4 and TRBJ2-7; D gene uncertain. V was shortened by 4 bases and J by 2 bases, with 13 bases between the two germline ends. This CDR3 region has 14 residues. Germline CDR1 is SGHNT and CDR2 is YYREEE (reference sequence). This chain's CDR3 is CASSHRRVPYEQYF. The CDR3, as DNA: TGTGCCAGCAGCCACCGCCGGGTTCCCTACGAGCAGTACTTC.

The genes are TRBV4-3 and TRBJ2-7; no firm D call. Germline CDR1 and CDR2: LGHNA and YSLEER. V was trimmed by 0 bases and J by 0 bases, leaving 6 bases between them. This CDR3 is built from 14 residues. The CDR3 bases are TGCGCCAGCAGCCAAGATGTGTTCTCCTACGAGCAGTACTTC. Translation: CASSQDVFSYEQYF.

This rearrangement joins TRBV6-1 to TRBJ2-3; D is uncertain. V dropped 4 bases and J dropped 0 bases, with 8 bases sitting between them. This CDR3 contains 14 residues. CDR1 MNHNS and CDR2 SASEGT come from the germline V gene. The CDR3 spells CASSVRFSTDTQYF. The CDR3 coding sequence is TGTGCCAGCAGTGTAAGGTTCAGCACAGATACGCAGTATTTT.

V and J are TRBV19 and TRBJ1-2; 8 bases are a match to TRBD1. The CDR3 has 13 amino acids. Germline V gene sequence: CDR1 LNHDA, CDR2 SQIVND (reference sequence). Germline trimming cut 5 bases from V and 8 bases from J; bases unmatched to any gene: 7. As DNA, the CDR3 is TGTGCCAGTAGTCCCGGACAGGGCGGCGGCTACACCTTC. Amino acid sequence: CASSPGQGGGYTF.

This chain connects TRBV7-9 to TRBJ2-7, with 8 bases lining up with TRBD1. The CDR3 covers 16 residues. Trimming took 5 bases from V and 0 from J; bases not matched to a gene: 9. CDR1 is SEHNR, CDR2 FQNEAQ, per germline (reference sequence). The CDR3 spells CASSLYRGTSSYEQYF. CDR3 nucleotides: TGTGCCAGCAGCCTGTACAGGGGGACGTCCTCCTACGAGCAGTACTTC.

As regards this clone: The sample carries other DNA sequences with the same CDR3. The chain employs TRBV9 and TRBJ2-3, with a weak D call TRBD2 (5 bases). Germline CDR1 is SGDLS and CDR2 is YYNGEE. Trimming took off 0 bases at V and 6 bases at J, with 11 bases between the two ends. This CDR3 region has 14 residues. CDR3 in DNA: TGTGCCAGCAGCGTAGGGGGAGTGGGGGATACGCAGTATTTT. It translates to CASSVGGVGDTQYF.

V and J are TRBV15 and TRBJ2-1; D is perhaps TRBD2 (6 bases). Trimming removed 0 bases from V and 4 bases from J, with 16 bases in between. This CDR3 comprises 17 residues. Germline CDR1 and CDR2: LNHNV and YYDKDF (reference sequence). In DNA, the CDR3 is TGTGCCACCAGCAGAGATCCCGGAGGGCCAGATTACAATGAGCAGTTCTTC. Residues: CATSRDPGGPDYNEQFF.

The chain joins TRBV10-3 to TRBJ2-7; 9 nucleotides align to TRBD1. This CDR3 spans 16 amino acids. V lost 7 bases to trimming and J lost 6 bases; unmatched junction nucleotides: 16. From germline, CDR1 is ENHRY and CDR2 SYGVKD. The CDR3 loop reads CAINLTPGQGKGEQYF. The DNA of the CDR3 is TGTGCCATCAACCTTACGCCGGGACAGGGTAAGGGCGAGCAGTACTTC.

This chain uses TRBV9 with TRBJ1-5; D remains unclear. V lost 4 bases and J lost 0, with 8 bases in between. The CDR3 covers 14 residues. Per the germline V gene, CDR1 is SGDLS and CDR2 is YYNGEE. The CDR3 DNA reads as TGTGCCAGCAGCCGTGATCCTAGCAATCAGCCCCAGCATTTT. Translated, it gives CASSRDPSNQPQHF.

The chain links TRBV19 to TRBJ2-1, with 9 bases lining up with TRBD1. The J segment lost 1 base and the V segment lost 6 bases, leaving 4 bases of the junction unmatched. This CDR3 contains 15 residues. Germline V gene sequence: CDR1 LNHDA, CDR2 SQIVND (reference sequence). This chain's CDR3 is CASRKQGASYNEQFF. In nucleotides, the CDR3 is TGTGCCAGTAGGAAACAGGGGGCTTCCTACAATGAGCAGTTCTTC. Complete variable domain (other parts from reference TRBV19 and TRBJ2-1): DGGITQSPKYLFRKEGQNVTLSCEQNLNHDAMYWYRQDPGQGLRLIYYSQIVNDFQKGDIAEGYSVSREKKESFPLTVTSAQKNPTAFYLCASRKQGASYNEQFFGPGTRLTVL.

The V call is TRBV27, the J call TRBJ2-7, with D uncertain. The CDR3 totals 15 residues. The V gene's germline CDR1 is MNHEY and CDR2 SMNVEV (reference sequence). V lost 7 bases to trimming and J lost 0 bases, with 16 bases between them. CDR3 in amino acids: CASTRVTMRSYEQYF. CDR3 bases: TGTGCCAGCACCCGAGTCACGATGCGCTCCTACGAGCAGTACTTC.

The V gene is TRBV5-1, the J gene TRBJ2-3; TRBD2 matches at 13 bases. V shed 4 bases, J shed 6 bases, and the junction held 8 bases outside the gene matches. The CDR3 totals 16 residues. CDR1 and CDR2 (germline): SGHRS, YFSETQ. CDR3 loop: CASSAGGTSGTDTQYF. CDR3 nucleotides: TGCGCCAGCAGCGCCGGTGGGACTAGCGGGACCGATACGCAGTATTTT. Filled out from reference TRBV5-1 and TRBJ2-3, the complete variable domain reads KAGVTQTPRYLIKTRGQQVTLSCSPISGHRSVSWYQQTPGQGLQFLFEYFSETQRNKGNFPGRFSGRQFSNSRSEMNVSTLELGDSALYLCASSAGGTSGTDTQYFGPGTRLTVL.

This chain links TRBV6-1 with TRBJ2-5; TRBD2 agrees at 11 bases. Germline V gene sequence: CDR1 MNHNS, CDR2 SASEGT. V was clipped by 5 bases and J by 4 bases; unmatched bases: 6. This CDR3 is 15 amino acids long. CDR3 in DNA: TGTGCCAGCAGTTTTACTAGCGGGAGAGGAGAGACCCAGTACTTC. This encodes CASSFTSGRGETQYF.

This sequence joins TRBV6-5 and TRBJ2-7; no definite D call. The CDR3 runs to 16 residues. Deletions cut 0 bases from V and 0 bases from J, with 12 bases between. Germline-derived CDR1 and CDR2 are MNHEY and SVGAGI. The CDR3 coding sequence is TGTGCCAGCAGTTACTCGCGGCGAACTCTCTCCTACGAGCAGTACTTC. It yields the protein CASSYSRRTLSYEQYF.

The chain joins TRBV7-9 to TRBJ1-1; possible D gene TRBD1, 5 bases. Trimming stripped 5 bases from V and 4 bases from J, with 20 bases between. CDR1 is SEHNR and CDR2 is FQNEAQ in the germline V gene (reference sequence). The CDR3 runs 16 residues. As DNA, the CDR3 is TGTGCCAGCAGCCGCCCCACCAGAAAGGGGAGCACTGAAGCTTTCTTT. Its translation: CASSRPTRKGSTEAFF.

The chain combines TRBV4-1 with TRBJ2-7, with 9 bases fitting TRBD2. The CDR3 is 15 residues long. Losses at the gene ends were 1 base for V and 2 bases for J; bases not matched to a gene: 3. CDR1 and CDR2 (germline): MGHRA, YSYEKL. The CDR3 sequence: CASSQAGGRAYEQYF. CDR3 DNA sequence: TGCGCCAGCAGCCAAGCGGGCGGGAGGGCCTACGAGCAGTACTTC.

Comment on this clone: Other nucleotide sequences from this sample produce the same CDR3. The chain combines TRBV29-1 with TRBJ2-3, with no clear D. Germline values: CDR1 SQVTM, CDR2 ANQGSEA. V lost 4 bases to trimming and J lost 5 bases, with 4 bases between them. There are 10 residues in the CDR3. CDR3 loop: CSVGVDTQYF. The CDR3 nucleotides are TGCAGCGTTGGGGTAGATACGCAGTATTTT.

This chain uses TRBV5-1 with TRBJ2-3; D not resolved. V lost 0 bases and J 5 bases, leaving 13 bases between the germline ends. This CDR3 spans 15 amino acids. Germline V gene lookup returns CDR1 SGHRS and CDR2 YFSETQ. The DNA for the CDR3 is TGCGCCAGCAGCTTGGGACTCGGAAACGAAGATACGCAGTATTTT. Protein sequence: CASSLGLGNEDTQYF.

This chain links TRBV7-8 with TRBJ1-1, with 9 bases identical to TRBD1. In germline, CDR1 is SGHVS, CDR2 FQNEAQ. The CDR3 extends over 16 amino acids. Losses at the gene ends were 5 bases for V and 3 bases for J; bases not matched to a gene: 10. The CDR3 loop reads CASSRSLDRGDTEAFF. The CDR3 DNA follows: TGTGCCAGCAGCCGTTCGTTAGACAGGGGGGACACTGAAGCTTTCTTT.

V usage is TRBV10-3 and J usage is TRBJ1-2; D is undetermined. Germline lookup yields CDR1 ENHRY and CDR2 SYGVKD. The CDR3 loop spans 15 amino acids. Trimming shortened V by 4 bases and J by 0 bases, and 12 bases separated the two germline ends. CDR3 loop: CAISAYADSNYGYTF. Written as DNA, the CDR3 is TGTGCCATCAGTGCCTATGCCGATTCTAACTATGGCTACACCTTC.